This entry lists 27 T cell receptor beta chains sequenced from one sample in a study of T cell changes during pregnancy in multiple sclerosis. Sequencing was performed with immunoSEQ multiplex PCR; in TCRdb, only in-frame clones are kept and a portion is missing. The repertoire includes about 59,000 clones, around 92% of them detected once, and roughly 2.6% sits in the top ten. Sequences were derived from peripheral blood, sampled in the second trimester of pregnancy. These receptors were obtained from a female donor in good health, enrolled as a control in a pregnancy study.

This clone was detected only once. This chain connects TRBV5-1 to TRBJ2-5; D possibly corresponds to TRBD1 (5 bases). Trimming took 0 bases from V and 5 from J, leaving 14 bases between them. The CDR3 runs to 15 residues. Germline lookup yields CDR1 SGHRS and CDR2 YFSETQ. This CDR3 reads CASSLGPQGMETQYF. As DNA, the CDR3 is TGCGCCAGCAGCTTGGGGCCCCAGGGAATGGAGACCCAGTACTTC.

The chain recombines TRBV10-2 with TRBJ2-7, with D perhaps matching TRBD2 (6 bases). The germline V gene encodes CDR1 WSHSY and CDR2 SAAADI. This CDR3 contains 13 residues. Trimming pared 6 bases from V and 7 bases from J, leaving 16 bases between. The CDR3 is CASSRLVLSEQYF. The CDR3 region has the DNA TGCGCCAGCAGCCGACTAGTGCTATCGGAGCAGTACTTC.

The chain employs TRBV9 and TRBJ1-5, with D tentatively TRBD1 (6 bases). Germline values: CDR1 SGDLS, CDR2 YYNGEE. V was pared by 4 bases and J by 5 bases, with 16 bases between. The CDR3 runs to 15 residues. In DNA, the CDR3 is TGTGCCAGCAGCCCAGAAGGGGGTTCGTATCAGCCCCAGCATTTT. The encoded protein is CASSPEGGSYQPQHF.

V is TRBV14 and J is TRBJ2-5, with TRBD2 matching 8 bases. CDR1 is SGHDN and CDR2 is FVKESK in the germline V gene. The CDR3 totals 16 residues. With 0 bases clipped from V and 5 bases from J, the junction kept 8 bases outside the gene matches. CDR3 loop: CASSQEPAGDRETQYF. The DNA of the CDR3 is TGTGCCAGCAGCCAAGAGCCAGCGGGAGACCGGGAGACCCAGTACTTC.

CDR3 amino acids: CASSGLAGPIEQYF. DNA for the CDR3: TGTGCCAGCTCAGGACTAGCGGGACCCATTGAGCAGTACTTC. The chain couples TRBV18 to TRBJ2-7; 12 bases map to TRBD2. V lost 5 bases and J lost 7; bases outside the gene matches: 6. CDR3 size: 14 residues. CDR1 is KGHSH, CDR2 LQKENI, per germline. The entire variable domain, with the rest obtained from reference TRBV18 and TRBJ2-7, is as follows: NAGVMQNPRHLVRRRGQEARLRCSPMKGHSHVYWYRQLPEEGLKFMVYLQKENIIDESGMPKERFSAEFPKEGPSILRIQQVVRGDSAAYFCASSGLAGPIEQYFGPGTRLTVT.

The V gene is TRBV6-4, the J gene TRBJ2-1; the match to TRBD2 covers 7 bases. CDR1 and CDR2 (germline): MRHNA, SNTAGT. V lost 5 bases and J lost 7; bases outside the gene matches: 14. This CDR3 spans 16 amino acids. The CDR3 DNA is TGTGCCAGCAGTCCTATCTATGGGACTACCTGGAATGAGCAGTTCTTC. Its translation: CASSPIYGTTWNEQFF.

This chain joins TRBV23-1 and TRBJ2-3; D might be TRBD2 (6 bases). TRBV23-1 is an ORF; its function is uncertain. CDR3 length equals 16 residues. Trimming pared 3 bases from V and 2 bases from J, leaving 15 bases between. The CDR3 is CASSHNRDCLTDTQYF. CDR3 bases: TGCGCCAGCAGTCATAATCGGGACTGCCTCACAGATACGCAGTATTTT.

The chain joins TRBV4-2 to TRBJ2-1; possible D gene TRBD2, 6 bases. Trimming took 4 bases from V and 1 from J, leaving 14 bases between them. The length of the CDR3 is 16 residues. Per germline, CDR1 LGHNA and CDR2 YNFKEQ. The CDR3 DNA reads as TGTGCCAGCAGCCGACAATCTAGCGAGTCCTACAATGAGCAGTTCTTC. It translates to CASSRQSSESYNEQFF.

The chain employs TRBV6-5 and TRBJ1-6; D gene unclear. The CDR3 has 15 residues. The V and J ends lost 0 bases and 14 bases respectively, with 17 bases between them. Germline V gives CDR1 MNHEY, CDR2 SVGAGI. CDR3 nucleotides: TGTGCCAGCAGTTACTCCAACTTATCCCCCCGGTCCCTCCACTTT. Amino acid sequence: CASSYSNLSPRSLHF.

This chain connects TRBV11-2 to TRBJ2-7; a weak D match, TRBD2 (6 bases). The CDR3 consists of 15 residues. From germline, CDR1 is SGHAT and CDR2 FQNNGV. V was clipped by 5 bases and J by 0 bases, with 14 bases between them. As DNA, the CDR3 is TGTGCCAGCAGCCTAACTAGCAGGTACTCCTACGAGCAGTACTTC. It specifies CASSLTSRYSYEQYF.

The CDR3 reads CASSSGQETNEKLFF. The CDR3 DNA follows: TGTGCCAGCAGCTCGGGACAGGAAACTAATGAAAAACTGTTTTTT. The rearrangement uses TRBV5-8 and TRBJ1-4, with 8 bases identical to TRBD1. The CDR3 is 15 residues long. Germline V gene sequence: CDR1 SGHTS, CDR2 YDEGEE. The V gene end was trimmed by 3 bases and the J gene end by 1 base; junction bases not matched to a gene: 2.

DNA for the CDR3: TGTGCCAGCAAGGAGGACTACGAGCAGTACTTC. It codes for CASKEDYEQYF. The genes are TRBV28 and TRBJ2-7; tentatively, D is TRBD2 (5 bases). The CDR3 length is 11 residues. The germline V and J ends were trimmed by 7 bases and 3 bases, with 7 bases remaining between them. In germline, CDR1 is MDHEN, CDR2 SYDVKM.

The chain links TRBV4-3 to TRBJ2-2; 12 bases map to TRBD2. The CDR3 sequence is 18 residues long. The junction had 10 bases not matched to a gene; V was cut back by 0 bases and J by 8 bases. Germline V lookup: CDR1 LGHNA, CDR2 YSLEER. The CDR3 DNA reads TGCGCCAGCAGCCAAGACCTAGCGGGAGGGCGATCCTCAGGGGAGCTGTTTTTT. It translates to CASSQDLAGGRSSGELFF.

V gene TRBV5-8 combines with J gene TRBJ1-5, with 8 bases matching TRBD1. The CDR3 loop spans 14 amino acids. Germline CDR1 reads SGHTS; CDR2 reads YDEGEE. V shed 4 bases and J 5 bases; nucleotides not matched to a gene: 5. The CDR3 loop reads CASSAGQVDQPQHF. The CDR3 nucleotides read TGTGCCAGCAGCGCGGGACAGGTAGATCAGCCCCAGCATTTT. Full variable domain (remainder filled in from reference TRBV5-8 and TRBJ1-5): EAGVTQSPTHLIKTRGQQATLRCSPISGHTSVYWYQQALGLGLQFLLWYDEGEERNRGNFPPRFSGRQFPNYSSELNVNALELEDSALYLCASSAGQVDQPQHFGDGTRLSIL.

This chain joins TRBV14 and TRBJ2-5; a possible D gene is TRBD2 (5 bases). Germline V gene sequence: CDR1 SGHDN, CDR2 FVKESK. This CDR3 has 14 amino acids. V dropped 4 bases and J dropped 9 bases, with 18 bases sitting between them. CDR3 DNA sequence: TGTGCCAGCAGCCTCCAGATGAGCGGTGGGGCCCAGTACTTC. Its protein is CASSLQMSGGAQYF.

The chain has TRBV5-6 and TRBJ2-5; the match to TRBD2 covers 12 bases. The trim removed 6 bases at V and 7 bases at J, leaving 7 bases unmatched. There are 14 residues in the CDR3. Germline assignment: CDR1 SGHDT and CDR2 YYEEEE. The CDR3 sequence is CASTLAGGRGTQYF. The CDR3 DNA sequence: TGTGCCAGCACCCTAGCGGGGGGGAGGGGGACCCAGTACTTC.

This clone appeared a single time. CDR3 loop: CAISDWANGNQPQHF. The CDR3 region has the DNA TGTGCCATCAGTGACTGGGCCAACGGTAATCAGCCCCAGCATTTT. This chain links TRBV10-3 with TRBJ1-5; D is undetermined. Trimming removed 3 bases at V and 4 bases at J, with 13 bases between. Germline-derived CDR1 and CDR2 are ENHRY and SYGVKD. The CDR3 extends over 15 amino acids.

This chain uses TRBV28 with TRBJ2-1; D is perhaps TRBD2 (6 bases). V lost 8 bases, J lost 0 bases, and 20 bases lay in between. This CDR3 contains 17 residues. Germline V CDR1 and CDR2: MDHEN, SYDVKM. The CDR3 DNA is TGTGCCAGCTCTTCGGGAGTAGGCCCGAGCTCCTACAATGAGCAGTTCTTC. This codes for CASSSGVGPSSYNEQFF.

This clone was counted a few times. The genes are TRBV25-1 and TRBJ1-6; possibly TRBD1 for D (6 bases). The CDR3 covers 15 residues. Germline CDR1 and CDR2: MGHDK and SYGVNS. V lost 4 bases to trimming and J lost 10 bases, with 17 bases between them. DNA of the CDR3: TGTGCCAGCAGTGCACTCAGGGGCAGGAACTCACCCCTCCACTTT. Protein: CASSALRGRNSPLHF.

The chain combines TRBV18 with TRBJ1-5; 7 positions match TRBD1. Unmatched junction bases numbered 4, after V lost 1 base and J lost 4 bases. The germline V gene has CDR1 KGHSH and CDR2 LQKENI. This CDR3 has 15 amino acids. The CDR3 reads CASSPRTGRNQPQHF. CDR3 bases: TGTGCCAGCTCACCACGGACAGGTCGGAATCAGCCCCAGCATTTT.

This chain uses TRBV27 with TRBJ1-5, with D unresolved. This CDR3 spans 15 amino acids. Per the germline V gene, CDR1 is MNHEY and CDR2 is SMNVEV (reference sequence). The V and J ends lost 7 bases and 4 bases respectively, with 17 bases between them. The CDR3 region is CASKVFGETNQPQHF. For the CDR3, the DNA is TGTGCCAGCAAAGTTTTCGGGGAGACGAATCAGCCCCAGCATTTT.

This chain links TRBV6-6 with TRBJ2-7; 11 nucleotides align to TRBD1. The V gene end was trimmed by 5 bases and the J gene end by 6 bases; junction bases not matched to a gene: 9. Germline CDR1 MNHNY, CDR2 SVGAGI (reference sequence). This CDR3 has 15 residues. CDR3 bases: TGTGCCAGCAGTCCCGGACAGGGGGCAATACGCGAGCAGTACTTC. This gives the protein CASSPGQGAIREQYF.

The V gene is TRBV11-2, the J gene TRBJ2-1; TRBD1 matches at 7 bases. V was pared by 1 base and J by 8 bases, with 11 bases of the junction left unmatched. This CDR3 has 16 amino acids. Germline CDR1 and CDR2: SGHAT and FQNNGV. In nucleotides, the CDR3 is TGTGCCAGCAGCTTAGTCCCTAGCCATCAGGGGGATGAGCAGTTCTTC. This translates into CASSLVPSHQGDEQFF. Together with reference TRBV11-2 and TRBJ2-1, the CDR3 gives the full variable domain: EAGVAQSPRYKIIEKRQSVAFWCNPISGHATLYWYQQILGQGPKLLIQFQNNGVVDDSQLPKDRFSAERLKGVDSTLKIQPAKLEDSAVYLCASSLVPSHQGDEQFFGPGTRLTVL.

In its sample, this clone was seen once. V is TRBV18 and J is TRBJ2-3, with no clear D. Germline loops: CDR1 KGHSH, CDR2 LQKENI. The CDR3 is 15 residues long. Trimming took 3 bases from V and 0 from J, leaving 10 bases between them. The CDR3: CASSPSSSSTDTQYF. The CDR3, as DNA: TGTGCCAGCTCACCTTCGAGTTCTAGCACAGATACGCAGTATTTT. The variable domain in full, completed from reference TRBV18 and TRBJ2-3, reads NAGVMQNPRHLVRRRGQEARLRCSPMKGHSHVYWYRQLPEEGLKFMVYLQKENIIDESGMPKERFSAEFPKEGPSILRIQQVVRGDSAAYFCASSPSSSSTDTQYFGPGTRLTVL.

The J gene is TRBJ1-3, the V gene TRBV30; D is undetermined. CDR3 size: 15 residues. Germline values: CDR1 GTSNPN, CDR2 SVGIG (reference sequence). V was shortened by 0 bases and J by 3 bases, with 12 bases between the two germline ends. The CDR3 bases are TGTGCCTGGAGTGTAGACCCCGGAGGTGGAAACACCATATATTTT. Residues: CAWSVDPGGGNTIYF.

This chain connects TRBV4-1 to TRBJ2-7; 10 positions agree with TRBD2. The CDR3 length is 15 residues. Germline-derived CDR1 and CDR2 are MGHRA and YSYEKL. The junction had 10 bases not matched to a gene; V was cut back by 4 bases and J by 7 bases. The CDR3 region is CASSPEVGLATEQYF. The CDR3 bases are TGCGCCAGCAGCCCGGAGGTGGGACTAGCGACGGAGCAGTACTTC.

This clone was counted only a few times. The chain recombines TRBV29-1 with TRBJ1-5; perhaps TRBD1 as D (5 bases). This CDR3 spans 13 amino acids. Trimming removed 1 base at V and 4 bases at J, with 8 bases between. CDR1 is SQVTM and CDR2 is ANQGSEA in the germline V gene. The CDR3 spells CSVEVGLNQPQHF. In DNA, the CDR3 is TGCAGCGTTGAAGTGGGGCTAAATCAGCCCCAGCATTTT.